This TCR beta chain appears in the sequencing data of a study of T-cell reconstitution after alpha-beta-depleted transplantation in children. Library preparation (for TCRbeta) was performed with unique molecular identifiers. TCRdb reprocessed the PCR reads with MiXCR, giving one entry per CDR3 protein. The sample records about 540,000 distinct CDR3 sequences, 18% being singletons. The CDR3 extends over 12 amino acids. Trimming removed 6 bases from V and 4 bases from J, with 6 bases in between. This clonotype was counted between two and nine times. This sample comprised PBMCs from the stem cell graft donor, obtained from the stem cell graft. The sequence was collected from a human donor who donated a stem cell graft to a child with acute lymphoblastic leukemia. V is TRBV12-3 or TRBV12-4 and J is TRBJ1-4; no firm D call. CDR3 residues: CASSLVNEKLFF. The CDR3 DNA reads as TGTGCCAGCAGCCTCGTTAATGAAAAACTGTTTTTT.